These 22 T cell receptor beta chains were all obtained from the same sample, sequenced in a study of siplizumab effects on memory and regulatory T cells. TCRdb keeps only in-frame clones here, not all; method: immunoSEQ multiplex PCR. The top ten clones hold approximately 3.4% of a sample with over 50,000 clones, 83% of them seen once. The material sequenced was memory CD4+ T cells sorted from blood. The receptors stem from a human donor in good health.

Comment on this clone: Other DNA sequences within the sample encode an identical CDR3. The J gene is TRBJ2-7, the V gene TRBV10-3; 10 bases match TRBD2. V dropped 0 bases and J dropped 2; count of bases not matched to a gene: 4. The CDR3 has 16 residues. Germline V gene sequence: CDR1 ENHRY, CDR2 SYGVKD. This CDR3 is CAISESTSGRPYEQYF. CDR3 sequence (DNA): TGTGCCATCAGTGAGTCGACTAGCGGGCGACCCTACGAGCAGTACTTC.

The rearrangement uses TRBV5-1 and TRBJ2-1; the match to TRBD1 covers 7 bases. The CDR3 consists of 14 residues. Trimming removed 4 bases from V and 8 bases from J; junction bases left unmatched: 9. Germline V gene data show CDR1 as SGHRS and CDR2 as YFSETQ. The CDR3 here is CASSHDRVGYEQFF. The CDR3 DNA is TGCGCCAGCAGCCATGACAGGGTTGGATATGAGCAGTTCTTC.

The CDR3 DNA reads as TGTGCCAGCAGCTACCTGACAGGGACGGGTAAGACCCAGTACTTC. Amino acid sequence: CASSYLTGTGKTQYF. The V gene is TRBV5-4, the J gene TRBJ2-5, with TRBD1 matching 7 bases. With V trimmed by 3 bases and J by 6 bases, 11 bases remained unmatched. The CDR3 is made up of 15 amino acids. Germline assignment: CDR1 SGHNT and CDR2 YYREEE (reference sequence).

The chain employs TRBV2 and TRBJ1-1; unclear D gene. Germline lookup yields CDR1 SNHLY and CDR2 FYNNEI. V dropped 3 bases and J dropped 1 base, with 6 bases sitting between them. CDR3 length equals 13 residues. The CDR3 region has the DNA TGTGCCAGCAGTGACCCCTGGAACACTGAAGCTTTCTTT. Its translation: CASSDPWNTEAFF.

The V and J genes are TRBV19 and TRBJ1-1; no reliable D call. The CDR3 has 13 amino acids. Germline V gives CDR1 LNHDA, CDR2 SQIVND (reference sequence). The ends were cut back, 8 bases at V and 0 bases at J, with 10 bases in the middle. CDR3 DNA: TGTGCCAGTTTGTCGCATATGAACACTGAAGCTTTCTTT. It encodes CASLSHMNTEAFF.

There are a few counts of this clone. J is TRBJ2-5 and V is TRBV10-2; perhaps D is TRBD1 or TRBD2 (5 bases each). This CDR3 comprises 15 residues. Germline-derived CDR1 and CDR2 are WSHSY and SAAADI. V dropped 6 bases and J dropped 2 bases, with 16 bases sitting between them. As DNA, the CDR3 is TGCGCCAGCAGACCCGGGACGGGATTTCAAGAGACCCAGTACTTC. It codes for CASRPGTGFQETQYF.

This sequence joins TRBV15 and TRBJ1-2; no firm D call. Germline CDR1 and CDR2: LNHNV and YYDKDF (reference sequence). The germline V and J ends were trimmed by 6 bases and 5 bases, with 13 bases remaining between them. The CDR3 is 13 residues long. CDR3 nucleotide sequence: TGTGCCACCAGTCTTACAGCAGTTTATGGCTACACCTTC. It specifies CATSLTAVYGYTF.

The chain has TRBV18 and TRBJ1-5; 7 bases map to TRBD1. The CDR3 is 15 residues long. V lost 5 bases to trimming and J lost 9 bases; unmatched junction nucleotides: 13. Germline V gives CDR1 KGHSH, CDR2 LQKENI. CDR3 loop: CASSDTPQGGRPQHF. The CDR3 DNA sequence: TGTGCCAGCTCAGACACTCCGCAGGGGGGAAGGCCCCAGCATTTT.

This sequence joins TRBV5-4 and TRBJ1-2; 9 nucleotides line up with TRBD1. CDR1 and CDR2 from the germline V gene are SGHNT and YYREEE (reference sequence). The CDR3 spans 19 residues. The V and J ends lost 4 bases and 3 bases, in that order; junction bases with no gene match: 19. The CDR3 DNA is TGTGCCAGCAGCGCACCCCGCACGGGACAGGGCCTCCTCGACTATGGCTACACCTTC. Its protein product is CASSAPRTGQGLLDYGYTF.

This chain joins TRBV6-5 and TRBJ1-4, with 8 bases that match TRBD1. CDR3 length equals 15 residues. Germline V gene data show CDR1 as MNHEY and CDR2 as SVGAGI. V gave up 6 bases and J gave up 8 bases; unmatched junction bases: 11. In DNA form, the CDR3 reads TGTGCCAGCAGCAACGGTTTGGGGACAGGAGAAAAACTGTTTTTT. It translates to CASSNGLGTGEKLFF.

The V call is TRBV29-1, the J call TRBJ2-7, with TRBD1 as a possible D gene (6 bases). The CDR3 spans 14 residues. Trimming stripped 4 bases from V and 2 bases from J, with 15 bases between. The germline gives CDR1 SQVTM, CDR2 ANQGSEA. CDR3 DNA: TGCAGCGTTGCGCCACAGGACAGACCCTACGAGCAGTACTTC. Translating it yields CSVAPQDRPYEQYF.

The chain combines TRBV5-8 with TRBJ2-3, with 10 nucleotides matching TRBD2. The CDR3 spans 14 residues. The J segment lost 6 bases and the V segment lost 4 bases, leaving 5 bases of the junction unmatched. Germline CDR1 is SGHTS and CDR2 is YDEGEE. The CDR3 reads CASSKGLASDTQYF. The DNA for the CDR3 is TGTGCCAGCAGCAAGGGACTAGCGTCGGATACGCAGTATTTT.

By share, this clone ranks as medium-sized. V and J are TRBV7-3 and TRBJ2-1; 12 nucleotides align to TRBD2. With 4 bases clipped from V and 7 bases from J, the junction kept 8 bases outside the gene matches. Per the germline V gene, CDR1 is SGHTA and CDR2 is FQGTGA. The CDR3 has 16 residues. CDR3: CASSSHVLAGGNEQFF. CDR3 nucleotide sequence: TGTGCCAGCAGCTCCCATGTCCTAGCGGGAGGGAATGAGCAGTTCTTC.

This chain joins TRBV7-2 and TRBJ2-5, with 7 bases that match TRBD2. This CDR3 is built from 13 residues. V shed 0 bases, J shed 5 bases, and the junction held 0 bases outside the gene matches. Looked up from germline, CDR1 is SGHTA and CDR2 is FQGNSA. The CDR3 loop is CASSLAGGETQYF. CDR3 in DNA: TGTGCCAGCAGCTTAGCGGGAGGGGAGACCCAGTACTTC.

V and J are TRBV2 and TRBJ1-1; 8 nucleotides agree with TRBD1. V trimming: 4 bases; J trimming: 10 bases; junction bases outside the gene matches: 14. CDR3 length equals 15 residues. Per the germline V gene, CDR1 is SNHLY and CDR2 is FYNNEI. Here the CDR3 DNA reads TGTGCCAGCAGTGTTGCCGCAGGACAGGGAATTGGAGCTTTCTTT. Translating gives CASSVAAGQGIGAFF.

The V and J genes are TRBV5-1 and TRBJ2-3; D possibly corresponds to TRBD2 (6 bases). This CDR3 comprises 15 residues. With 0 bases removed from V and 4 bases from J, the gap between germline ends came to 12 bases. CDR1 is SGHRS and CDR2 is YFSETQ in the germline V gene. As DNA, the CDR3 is TGCGCCAGCAGCTTGGACGGAGAGCGGGCAGATACGCAGTATTTT. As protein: CASSLDGERADTQYF.

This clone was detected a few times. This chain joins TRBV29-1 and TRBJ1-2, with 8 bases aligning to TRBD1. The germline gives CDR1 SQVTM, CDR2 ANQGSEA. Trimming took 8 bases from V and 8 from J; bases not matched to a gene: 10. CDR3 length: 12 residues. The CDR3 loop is CSTGQGLRGYTF. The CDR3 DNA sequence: TGCAGCACCGGACAGGGATTGAGAGGCTACACCTTC.

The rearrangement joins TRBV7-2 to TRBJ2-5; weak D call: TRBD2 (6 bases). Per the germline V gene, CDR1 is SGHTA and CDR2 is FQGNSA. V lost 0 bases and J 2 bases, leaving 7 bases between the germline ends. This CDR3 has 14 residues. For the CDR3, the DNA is TGTGCCAGCAGCTTAGCGGGACTTCAAGAGACCCAGTACTTC. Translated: CASSLAGLQETQYF.

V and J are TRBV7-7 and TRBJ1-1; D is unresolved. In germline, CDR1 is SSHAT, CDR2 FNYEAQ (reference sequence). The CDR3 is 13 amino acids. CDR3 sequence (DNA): TGTGCTGTAGGGCATAACCAGAACACTGAAGCTTTCTTT. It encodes CAVGHNQNTEAFF.

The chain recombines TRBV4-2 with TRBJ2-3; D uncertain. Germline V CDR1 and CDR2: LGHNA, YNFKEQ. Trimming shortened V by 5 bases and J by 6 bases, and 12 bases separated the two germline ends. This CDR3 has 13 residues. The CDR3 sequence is CASSSGPRDTQYF. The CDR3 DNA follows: TGTGCCAGCAGCTCGGGCCCTCGGGATACGCAGTATTTT.

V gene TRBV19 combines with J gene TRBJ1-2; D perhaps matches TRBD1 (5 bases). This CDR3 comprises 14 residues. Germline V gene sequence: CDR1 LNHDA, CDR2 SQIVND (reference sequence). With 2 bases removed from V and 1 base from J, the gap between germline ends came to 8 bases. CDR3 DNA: TGTGCCAGTAGTATAATAGGGGATAACTATGGCTACACCTTC. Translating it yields CASSIIGDNYGYTF.

The CDR3 loop is CSVEGGQSLYNEQFF. CDR3 coding DNA: TGCAGCGTTGAGGGGGGCCAATCCTTATACAATGAGCAGTTCTTC. The chain uses TRBV29-1 and TRBJ2-1; D is perhaps TRBD1 or TRBD2 (6 bases each). Germline V gene lookup returns CDR1 SQVTM and CDR2 ANQGSEA. Trimming pared 3 bases from V and 4 bases from J, leaving 16 bases between. This CDR3 has 15 residues.